Below, 30 T cell receptor beta chains from the same sample are listed, as sequenced in a study of cytomegalovirus exposure and HLA in healthy donors. TCRdb's copy holds only in-frame clones and misses some; the assay was immunoSEQ multiplex PCR. The table records about 72,000 clones, approximately 94% of them present only once. The sequenced material came from PBMCs. The origin of the receptors is a young woman in good health and CMV-seronegative.

The chain combines TRBV6-1 with TRBJ1-1; the D is unclear. The CDR3 totals 12 residues. Germline V lookup: CDR1 MNHNS, CDR2 SASEGT. V lost 2 bases, J lost 6 bases, and 7 bases lay in between. The DNA for the CDR3 is TGTGCCAGCAGTGAATACTCCTCTGAAGCTTTCTTT. Translated: CASSEYSSEAFF.

The J gene is TRBJ1-5, the V gene TRBV19; D remains ambiguous. In germline, CDR1 is LNHDA, CDR2 SQIVND (reference sequence). V lost 3 bases to trimming and J lost 9 bases, with 18 bases between them. The CDR3 spans 15 residues. The CDR3 DNA follows: TGTGCCAGTAGTATGGCGGCAGACCTGGCGGGGCCCCAGCATTTT. Protein product: CASSMAADLAGPQHF.

The gene calls are TRBV7-2 and TRBJ2-7; D unclear. The CDR3 sequence is 11 residues long. V lost 5 bases and J 9 bases, leaving 11 bases between the germline ends. Germline lookup yields CDR1 SGHTA and CDR2 FQGNSA. CDR3 sequence (DNA): TGTGCCAGCAGCCAAGACTCGGGGCAGTACTTC. This gives the protein CASSQDSGQYF.

The V gene is TRBV6-6, the J gene TRBJ2-5, with a weak D call TRBD2 (5 bases). The CDR3 runs 13 residues. The germline V and J ends were trimmed by 6 bases and 9 bases, with 17 bases remaining between them. The germline CDR1 and CDR2 sequences are MNHNY and SVGAGI (reference sequence). CDR3 in amino acids: CASSHGGPMAQYF. For the CDR3, the DNA is TGTGCCAGCAGCCACGGAGGCCCGATGGCCCAGTACTTC.

The chain couples TRBV15 to TRBJ1-5; D is unresolved. CDR1 LNHNV and CDR2 YYDKDF come from the germline V gene (reference sequence). This CDR3 comprises 15 residues. V lost 0 bases, J lost 4 bases, and 10 bases lay in between. In DNA, the CDR3 is TGTGCCACCAGCAGAGAGAGGGCAAGGAATCAGCCCCAGCATTTT. Translation: CATSRERARNQPQHF. Full variable domain (outside the CDR3, taken from reference TRBV15 and TRBJ1-5): DAMVIQNPRYQVTQFGKPVTLSCSQTLNHNVMYWYQQKSSQAPKLLFHYYDKDFNNEADTPDNFQSRRPNTSFCFLDIRSPGLGDTAMYLCATSRERARNQPQHFGDGTRLSIL.

The chain employs TRBV4-3 and TRBJ1-4; 7 nucleotides align to TRBD1. CDR3 length: 15 residues. The V and J ends lost 5 bases and 7 bases, in that order; junction bases with no gene match: 10. CDR1 LGHNA and CDR2 YSLEER come from the germline V gene. The CDR3 reads CASSGHRGGGEKLFF. DNA for the CDR3: TGCGCCAGCAGCGGCCACAGGGGAGGCGGTGAAAAACTGTTTTTT.

The chain uses TRBV7-9 and TRBJ1-5; D unresolved. Germline CDR1 is SEHNR and CDR2 is FQNEAQ (reference sequence). This CDR3 contains 15 residues. Trimming removed 5 bases at V and 4 bases at J, with 15 bases between. For the CDR3, the DNA is TGTGCCAGCAGCGCCCGGGGAGCGTGGAATCAGCCCCAGCATTTT. It translates to CASSARGAWNQPQHF.

The chain joins TRBV28 to TRBJ1-1, with a weak D call TRBD1 (6 bases). The CDR3 spans 14 residues. Germline V CDR1 and CDR2: MDHEN, SYDVKM. V gave up 3 bases and J gave up 7 bases, with 15 bases separating them. The chain's CDR3 is CASSFRGTVGEAFF. The CDR3 coding sequence is TGTGCCAGCAGTTTTAGGGGGACGGTTGGTGAAGCTTTCTTT.

The chain carries TRBV5-1 and TRBJ2-3; D might be TRBD2 (5 bases). This CDR3 has 16 amino acids. CDR1 and CDR2 (germline): SGHRS, YFSETQ. Trimming left V 2 bases short and J 0 bases short, with 13 bases between. CDR3 in DNA: TGCGCCAGCAGCTTCCTAAGGCCGGGGAGCACAGATACGCAGTATTTT. This codes for CASSFLRPGSTDTQYF.

Here the CDR3 DNA reads TGTGCCAGCTCACCCGCCGGGACAGGTCTCTCTGGAAACACCATATATTTT. It translates to CASSPAGTGLSGNTIYF. V and J are TRBV18 and TRBJ1-3; 8 nucleotides match TRBD1. This CDR3 is built from 17 residues. Looked up from germline, CDR1 is KGHSH and CDR2 is LQKENI. With V trimmed by 3 bases and J by 0 bases, 7 bases remained unmatched.

The chain has TRBV4-2 and TRBJ2-7; TRBD1 matches at 9 bases. Trimming removed 3 bases from V and 6 bases from J; junction bases left unmatched: 9. The germline V gene encodes CDR1 LGHNA and CDR2 YNFKEQ. The length of the CDR3 is 15 residues. In DNA, the CDR3 is TGTGCCAGCAGCCAGCTATCCCCGGGACAGGGCGAGCAGTACTTC. Translation: CASSQLSPGQGEQYF.

The chain employs TRBV6-4 and TRBJ2-3, with 9 nucleotides matching TRBD2. The CDR3 consists of 16 residues. Unmatched junction bases numbered 5, after V lost 0 bases and J lost 4 bases. CDR1 and CDR2 (germline): MRHNA, SNTAGT. CDR3: CASSDSSRGGADTQYF. Written as DNA, the CDR3 is TGTGCCAGCAGTGACTCGAGTCGCGGGGGGGCAGATACGCAGTATTTT.

The rearrangement links TRBV19 to TRBJ2-1; D might be TRBD1 (6 bases). V was shortened by 3 bases and J by 4 bases, with 16 bases between the two germline ends. This CDR3 is built from 16 residues. Germline V lookup: CDR1 LNHDA, CDR2 SQIVND (reference sequence). CDR3 amino acids: CASSITGTLGYNEQFF. The DNA for the CDR3 is TGTGCCAGTAGTATTACCGGGACACTCGGGTACAATGAGCAGTTCTTC.

The chain carries TRBV18 and TRBJ1-5; 12 nucleotides match TRBD1. J was trimmed by 2 bases and V by 5 bases; bases with no gene match: 7. Germline V CDR1 and CDR2: KGHSH, LQKENI. This CDR3 has 17 amino acids. The CDR3 is CASSTTGTGGGNQPQHF. CDR3 bases: TGTGCCAGCTCAACAACCGGGACAGGGGGCGGCAATCAGCCCCAGCATTTT.

This chain uses TRBV6-5 with TRBJ2-6; D uncertain. Trimming stripped 6 bases from V and 4 bases from J, with 13 bases between. Germline lookup yields CDR1 MNHEY and CDR2 SVGAGI. The CDR3 has 15 residues. CDR3 loop: CASSPRVAGANVLTF. The CDR3 nucleotides are TGTGCCAGCAGCCCCCGGGTTGCAGGGGCCAACGTCCTGACTTTC.

The chain uses TRBV5-4 and TRBJ1-3; D is uncertain. The CDR3 loop spans 14 amino acids. Trimming stripped 4 bases from V and 2 bases from J, with 10 bases between. Germline CDR1 is SGHNT and CDR2 is YYREEE (reference sequence). CDR3 in DNA: TGTGCCAGCAGCAGCGGACGGGCTGGAAACACCATATATTTT. This translates into CASSSGRAGNTIYF.

This clone was counted once. The chain combines TRBV19 with TRBJ1-1, with a tentative D call TRBD1 (5 bases). The ends were cut back, 5 bases at V and 1 base at J, with 8 bases in the middle. The germline CDR1 and CDR2 sequences are LNHDA and SQIVND (reference sequence). The CDR3 is made up of 13 amino acids. This chain's CDR3 is CASSWQGNTEAFF. Written as DNA, the CDR3 is TGTGCCAGTAGTTGGCAGGGGAACACTGAAGCTTTCTTT. The full variable domain, in which reference TRBV19 and TRBJ1-1 provide the parts outside the CDR3, is DGGITQSPKYLFRKEGQNVTLSCEQNLNHDAMYWYRQDPGQGLRLIYYSQIVNDFQKGDIAEGYSVSREKKESFPLTVTSAQKNPTAFYLCASSWQGNTEAFFGQGTRLTVV.

The chain combines TRBV11-2 with TRBJ1-1, with D possibly being TRBD1 (5 bases). Trimming took 0 bases from V and 1 from J, leaving 9 bases between them. Germline assignment: CDR1 SGHAT and CDR2 FQNNGV. The CDR3 is 15 amino acids. The CDR3 sequence: CASSLEVTANTEAFF. CDR3 DNA: TGTGCCAGCAGCTTAGAAGTGACAGCGAACACTGAAGCTTTCTTT.

V usage is TRBV7-2 and J usage is TRBJ1-4; D not resolved. The CDR3 spans 12 residues. Germline CDR1 reads SGHTA; CDR2 reads FQGNSA. V shed 5 bases and J shed 11 bases, with 12 bases lying between them. The CDR3 protein is CASSPPSGKLFF. The CDR3 DNA reads as TGTGCCAGCAGCCCACCCTCGGGTAAACTGTTTTTT.

The rearrangement links TRBV4-1 to TRBJ1-2, with D possibly being TRBD1 (6 bases). CDR1 and CDR2 from the germline V gene are MGHRA and YSYEKL. The CDR3 length is 12 residues. Trimming left V 4 bases short and J 5 bases short, with 8 bases between. CDR3 DNA: TGCGCCAGCAGCCTACAGGGTTATGGCTACACCTTC. Translating it yields CASSLQGYGYTF.

J is TRBJ1-3 and V is TRBV5-1; 8 positions match TRBD1. Germline CDR1 reads SGHRS; CDR2 reads YFSETQ. The CDR3 sequence is 17 residues long. The V gene end was trimmed by 4 bases and the J gene end by 0 bases; junction bases not matched to a gene: 9. The DNA for the CDR3 is TGCGCCAGCAGCCCGGGACAGGTTACTTTCTCTGGAAACACCATATATTTT. Its protein product is CASSPGQVTFSGNTIYF.

The chain is built from TRBV29-1 and TRBJ1-2, with D perhaps TRBD1 (6 bases). Between the trimmed V and J ends, which lost 3 bases and 0 bases, there was a span of 17 bases. The length of the CDR3 is 16 residues. Germline CDR1 is SQVTM and CDR2 is ANQGSEA. CDR3 residues: CSVDWLWTETNYGYTF. The DNA for the CDR3 is TGCAGCGTTGATTGGTTATGGACAGAAACTAACTATGGCTACACCTTC.

This clone was recorded once. V is TRBV9 and J is TRBJ2-1; D may be TRBD2 (5 bases). Germline V gene data show CDR1 as SGDLS and CDR2 as YYNGEE. Trimming took off 0 bases at V and 9 bases at J, with 13 bases between the two ends. This CDR3 has 14 residues. The CDR3 DNA follows: TGTGCCAGCAGCGTAGGTGGTTTAAGCGGTGAGCAGTTCTTC. Its protein is CASSVGGLSGEQFF.

The J gene is TRBJ1-5, the V gene TRBV6-1, with 9 bases fitting TRBD1. The CDR3 covers 15 residues. CDR1 MNHNS and CDR2 SASEGT come from the germline V gene. With V trimmed by 5 bases and J by 5 bases, 7 bases remained unmatched. The CDR3 loop is CASSSQGALYQPQHF. CDR3 nucleotides: TGTGCCAGCAGTTCACAGGGGGCTCTTTATCAGCCCCAGCATTTT.

The chain couples TRBV7-6 to TRBJ2-2; D may be TRBD1 (5 bases). The germline V gene encodes CDR1 SGHVS and CDR2 FNYEAQ. V was shortened by 5 bases and J by 1 base, with 8 bases between the two germline ends. The CDR3 spans 14 residues. DNA of the CDR3: TGTGCCAGCAGCCCAGGACAGAACACCGGGGAGCTGTTTTTT. Translating gives CASSPGQNTGELFF. The complete variable domain, with remaining parts taken from reference TRBV7-6 and TRBJ2-2, reads GAGVSQSPRYKVTKRGQDVALRCDPISGHVSLYWYRQALGQGPEFLTYFNYEAQQDKSGLPNDRFSAERPEGSISTLTIQRTEQRDSAMYRCASSPGQNTGELFFGEGSRLTVL.

This chain uses TRBV9 with TRBJ2-7, with 8 bases lining up with TRBD1. The germline V gene encodes CDR1 SGDLS and CDR2 YYNGEE. CDR3 length: 15 residues. J lost 6 bases, V lost 0 bases, and 8 bases had no gene match. CDR3 DNA: TGTGCCAGCAGCGTAGCCCCACAGGGGGTGTCCGAGCAGTACTTC. Translating gives CASSVAPQGVSEQYF.

The chain uses TRBV6-4 and TRBJ2-2, with 8 bases that match TRBD1. CDR3 size: 14 residues. The germline gives CDR1 MRHNA, CDR2 SNTAGT. V shed 6 bases and J 5 bases; nucleotides not matched to a gene: 5. The CDR3 spells CASRFNRGTGELFF. The CDR3 bases are TGTGCCAGCAGATTTAACAGGGGGACCGGGGAGCTGTTTTTT.

The chain has TRBV28 and TRBJ1-1, with 7 bases lining up with TRBD1. V shed 4 bases and J 5 bases; nucleotides not matched to a gene: 7. The CDR3 has 14 amino acids. Germline-derived CDR1 and CDR2 are MDHEN and SYDVKM. The CDR3 nucleotides read TGTGCCAGCAGTTCCGACAGGGCTCCAACTGAAGCTTTCTTT. Translation gives CASSSDRAPTEAFF.

The chain combines TRBV6-9 with TRBJ2-5; TRBD2 matches 9 bases. Germline V lookup: CDR1 MNHGY, CDR2 SVAAGI. J gave up 5 bases and V 2 bases, and 6 bases lay outside the gene matches. The CDR3 length is 15 residues. CDR3 DNA sequence: TGTGCCAGCAGTTATGGCGGGGGGGCCTGGGAGACCCAGTACTTC. Protein: CASSYGGGAWETQYF.

The chain carries TRBV29-1 and TRBJ1-5; tentative D call: TRBD1 (5 bases). The germline V gene encodes CDR1 SQVTM and CDR2 ANQGSEA. V dropped 4 bases and J dropped 4 bases, with 11 bases sitting between them. The CDR3 runs 13 residues. The CDR3 reads CSVGGGANQPQHF. DNA for the CDR3: TGCAGCGTTGGGGGAGGGGCAAATCAGCCCCAGCATTTT. The variable domain in full, with the rest retrieved from reference TRBV29-1 and TRBJ1-5, is SAVISQKPSRDICQRGTSLTIQCQVDSQVTMMFWYRQQPGQSLTLIATANQGSEATYESGFVIDKFPISRPNLTFSTLTVSNMSPEDSSIYLCSVGGGANQPQHFGDGTRLSIL.